One sample yielded the 12 T cell receptor beta chains listed below, sequenced in a study of blood T cell repertoires in COVID-19. Produced via immunoSEQ multiplex PCR; TCRdb's table is partial and in-frame only. This table has approximately 230,000 clones, more than 70% appearing once. Sequencing was done on a sample of peripheral blood. These receptors all come from a man at least 80 years old with acute or convalescent COVID-19.

The chain combines TRBV18 with TRBJ2-2; D may be TRBD2 (6 bases). The CDR3 consists of 16 residues. Trimming removed 4 bases from V and 3 bases from J, with 15 bases in between. Germline CDR1 KGHSH, CDR2 LQKENI. The CDR3, as DNA: TGTGCCAGCTCACTTCCGGGACTGGGGCACACCGGGGAGCTGTTTTTT. Encoded protein: CASSLPGLGHTGELFF.

DNA for the CDR3: TGTGCCAGCAGCCAACATGGCGGGGGGGCCATTGATACGCAGTATTTT. It is translated as CASSQHGGGAIDTQYF. The V call is TRBV3-1 (or the pseudogene TRBV3-2), the J call TRBJ2-3; 9 nucleotides agree with TRBD2. V was pared by 2 bases and J by 6 bases, with 9 bases of the junction left unmatched. The V gene's germline CDR1 is LGHDT and CDR2 YNNKEL (reference sequence). The CDR3 contains 16 residues.

The chain recombines TRBV25-1 with TRBJ2-1; D may be TRBD2 (6 bases). The V gene lost 7 bases and the J gene lost 3 bases, with 10 bases spanning the gap. The length of the CDR3 is 13 residues. Germline CDR1 is MGHDK and CDR2 is SYGVNS. In DNA, the CDR3 is TGTGCCAGCAAGAAGGACTACTACAATGAGCAGTTCTTC. Its protein product is CASKKDYYNEQFF. Complete variable domain (other parts from reference TRBV25-1 and TRBJ2-1): EADIYQTPRYLVIGTGKKITLECSQTMGHDKMYWYQQDPGMELHLIHYSYGVNSTEKGDLSSESTVSRIRTEHFPLTLESARPSHTSQYLCASKKDYYNEQFFGPGTRLTVL.

This rearrangement joins TRBV19 to TRBJ2-7; tentatively, D is TRBD1 (6 bases). CDR3 size: 14 residues. Germline V gene sequence: CDR1 LNHDA, CDR2 SQIVND (reference sequence). Trimming took off 6 bases at V and 5 bases at J, with 17 bases between the two ends. The CDR3 DNA follows: TGTGCCAGTAGGGGTGAAGGGGGTTTCGACGAGCAGTACTTC. Its translation is CASRGEGGFDEQYF.

The J gene is TRBJ2-2, the V gene TRBV7-9; 12 positions agree with TRBD1. Trimming removed 5 bases from V and 2 bases from J; junction bases left unmatched: 12. This CDR3 spans 19 amino acids. CDR1 SEHNR and CDR2 FQNEAQ come from the germline V gene (reference sequence). CDR3 bases: TGTGCCAGCAGCGCGCTACCGGGACAGGGGGCGCGAAACACCGGGGAGCTGTTTTTT. It yields the protein CASSALPGQGARNTGELFF.

This chain connects TRBV5-5 to TRBJ2-5, with TRBD2 as a possible D gene (6 bases). The CDR3 runs to 15 residues. Germline CDR1 is SGHKS and CDR2 is YYEKEE (reference sequence). V was shortened by 1 base and J by 3 bases, with 13 bases between the two germline ends. This CDR3 reads CASSLWASVEETQYF. The DNA of the CDR3 is TGTGCCAGCAGCTTGTGGGCTAGCGTAGAAGAGACCCAGTACTTC.

The J gene is TRBJ2-3, the V gene TRBV5-1, with a weak D call TRBD2 (6 bases). V lost 1 base and J 0 bases, leaving 9 bases between the germline ends. Germline lookup yields CDR1 SGHRS and CDR2 YFSETQ. The CDR3 runs 15 residues. The DNA for the CDR3 is TGCGCCAGCAGCTTGCTAGCGACCAGCACAGATACGCAGTATTTT. It is translated as CASSLLATSTDTQYF.

The chain links TRBV28 to TRBJ1-6, with TRBD1 matching over 9 bases. CDR3 length: 15 amino acids. Germline loops: CDR1 MDHEN, CDR2 SYDVKM. Trimming cost V 5 bases and J 10 bases; bases outside gene matches: 9. Written as DNA, the CDR3 is TGTGCCAGCAGTCCCCGGGACAGGGTCTGGTCACCCCTCCACTTT. It is translated as CASSPRDRVWSPLHF. Combining the CDR3 with reference TRBV28 and TRBJ1-6 gives the whole variable domain DVKVTQSSRYLVKRTGEKVFLECVQDMDHENMFWYRQDPGLGLRLIYFSYDVKMKEKGDIPEGYSVSREKKERFSLILESASTNQTSMYLCASSPRDRVWSPLHFGNGTRLTVT.

The chain uses TRBV3-1 (or the pseudogene TRBV3-2) and TRBJ1-2; no definite D call. This CDR3 contains 14 residues. V was cut by 3 bases and J by 8 bases, with 16 bases left in between. CDR1 and CDR2 from the germline V gene are LGHDT and YNNKEL (reference sequence). The CDR3 here is CASSQPTGIGGYTF. CDR3 DNA: TGTGCCAGCAGCCAGCCTACGGGAATCGGCGGCTACACCTTC.

The genes are TRBV6-2 or TRBV6-3 and TRBJ2-1; 8 nucleotides line up with TRBD2. Germline assignment: CDR1 MNHEY and CDR2 SVGEGT. CDR3 size: 19 residues. Trimming removed 4 bases from V and 0 bases from J; junction bases left unmatched: 14. The CDR3 nucleotides are TGTGCCAGCAGTTTCCCGACTCGGCTAGCGGGTAGCTCCTACAATGAGCAGTTCTTC. Translation gives CASSFPTRLAGSSYNEQFF.

This chain joins TRBV19 and TRBJ1-2; perhaps TRBD1 as D (5 bases). Deletions cut 4 bases from V and 3 bases from J, with 9 bases between. This CDR3 is 13 amino acids long. Germline lookup yields CDR1 LNHDA and CDR2 SQIVND (reference sequence). Here the CDR3 DNA reads TGTGCCAGTAGTAGCGCAGGGTACTATGGCTACACCTTC. It yields the protein CASSSAGYYGYTF.

The CDR3 spells CAITGTGAYKAFF. CDR3 DNA: TGTGCCATCACCGGGACAGGGGCGTATAAAGCTTTCTTT. The rearrangement uses TRBV6-5 and TRBJ1-1, with TRBD1 matching 10 bases. This CDR3 contains 13 residues. The J segment lost 9 bases and the V segment lost 10 bases, leaving 11 bases of the junction unmatched. Per germline, CDR1 MNHEY and CDR2 SVGAGI.